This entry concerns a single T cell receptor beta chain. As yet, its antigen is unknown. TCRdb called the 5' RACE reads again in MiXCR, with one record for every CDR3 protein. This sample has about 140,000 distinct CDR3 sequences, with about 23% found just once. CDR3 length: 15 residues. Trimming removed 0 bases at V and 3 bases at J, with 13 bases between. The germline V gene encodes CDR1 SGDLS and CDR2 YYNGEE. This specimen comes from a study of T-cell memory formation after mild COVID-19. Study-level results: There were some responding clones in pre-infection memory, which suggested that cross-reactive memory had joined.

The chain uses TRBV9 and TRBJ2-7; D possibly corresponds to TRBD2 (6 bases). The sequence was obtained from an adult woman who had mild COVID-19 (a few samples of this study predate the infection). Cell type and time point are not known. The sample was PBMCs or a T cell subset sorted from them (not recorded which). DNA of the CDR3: TGTGCCAGCAGCGTAGGGGGGGAAAGTTACTACGAGCAGTACTTC. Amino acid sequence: CASSVGGESYYEQYF.